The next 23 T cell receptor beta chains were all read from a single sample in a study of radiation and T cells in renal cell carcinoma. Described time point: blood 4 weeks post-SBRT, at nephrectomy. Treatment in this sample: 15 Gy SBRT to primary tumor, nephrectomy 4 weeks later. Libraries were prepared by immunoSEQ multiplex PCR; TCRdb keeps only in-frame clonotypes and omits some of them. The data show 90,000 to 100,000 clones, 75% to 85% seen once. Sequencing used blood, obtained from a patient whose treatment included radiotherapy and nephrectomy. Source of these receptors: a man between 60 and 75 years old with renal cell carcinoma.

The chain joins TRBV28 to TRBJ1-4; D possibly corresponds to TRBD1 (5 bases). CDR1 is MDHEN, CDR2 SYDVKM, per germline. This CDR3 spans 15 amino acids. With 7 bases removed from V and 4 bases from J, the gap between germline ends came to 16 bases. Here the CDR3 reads CASTTSQGRNEKLFF. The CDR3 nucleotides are TGTGCCAGCACTACAAGTCAGGGTCGTAATGAAAAACTGTTTTTT. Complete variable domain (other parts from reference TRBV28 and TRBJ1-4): DVKVTQSSRYLVKRTGEKVFLECVQDMDHENMFWYRQDPGLGLRLIYFSYDVKMKEKGDIPEGYSVSREKKERFSLILESASTNQTSMYLCASTTSQGRNEKLFFGSGTQLSVL.

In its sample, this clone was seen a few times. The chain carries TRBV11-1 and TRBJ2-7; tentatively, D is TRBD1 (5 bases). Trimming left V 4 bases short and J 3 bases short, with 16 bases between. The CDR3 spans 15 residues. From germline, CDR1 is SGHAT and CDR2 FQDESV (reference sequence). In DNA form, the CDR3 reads TGTGCCAGCAGCTCGACGGACAAGTCCATCTACGAGCAGTACTTC. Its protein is CASSSTDKSIYEQYF.

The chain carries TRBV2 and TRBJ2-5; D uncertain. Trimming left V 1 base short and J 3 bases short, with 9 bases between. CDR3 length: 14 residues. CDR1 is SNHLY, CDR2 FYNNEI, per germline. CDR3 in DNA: TGTGCCAGCAGTGAAGTGCACCCCGAAGAGACCCAGTACTTC. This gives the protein CASSEVHPEETQYF.

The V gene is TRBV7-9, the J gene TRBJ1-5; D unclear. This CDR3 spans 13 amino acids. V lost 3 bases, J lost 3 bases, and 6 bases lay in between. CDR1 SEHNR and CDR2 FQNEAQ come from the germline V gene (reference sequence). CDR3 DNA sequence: TGTGCCAGCAGCTTTGGCGCCAATCAGCCCCAGCATTTT. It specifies CASSFGANQPQHF.

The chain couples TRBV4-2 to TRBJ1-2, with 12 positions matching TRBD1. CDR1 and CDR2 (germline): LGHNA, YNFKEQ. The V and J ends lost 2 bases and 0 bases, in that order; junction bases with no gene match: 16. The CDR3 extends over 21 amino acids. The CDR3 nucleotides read TGTGCCAGCAGCCAAATTACATCCGGGACAGGGGGCTCGACGTCTAACTATGGCTACACCTTC. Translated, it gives CASSQITSGTGGSTSNYGYTF.

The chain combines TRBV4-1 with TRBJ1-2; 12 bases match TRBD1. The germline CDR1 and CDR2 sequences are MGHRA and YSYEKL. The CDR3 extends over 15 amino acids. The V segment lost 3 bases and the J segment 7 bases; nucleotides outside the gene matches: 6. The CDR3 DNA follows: TGCGCCAGCAGCCACCTGGGACAGGGGGCAGGTGGCTACACCTTC. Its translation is CASSHLGQGAGGYTF.

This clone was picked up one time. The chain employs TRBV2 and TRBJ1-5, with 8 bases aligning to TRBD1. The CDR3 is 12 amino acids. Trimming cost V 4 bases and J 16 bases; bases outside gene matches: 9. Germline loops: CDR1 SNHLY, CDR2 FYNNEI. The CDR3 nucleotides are TGTGCCAGCAGTGCTTCCCGGACAGGGTTTCATTTT. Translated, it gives CASSASRTGFHF.

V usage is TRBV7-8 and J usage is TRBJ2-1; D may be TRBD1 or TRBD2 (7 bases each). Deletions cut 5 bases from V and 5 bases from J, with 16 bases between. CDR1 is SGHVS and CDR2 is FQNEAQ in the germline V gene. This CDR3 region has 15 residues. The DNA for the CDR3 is TGTGCCAGCAGCCCAGGGGGGGACGGGGACAATGAGCAGTTCTTC. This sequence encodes CASSPGGDGDNEQFF.

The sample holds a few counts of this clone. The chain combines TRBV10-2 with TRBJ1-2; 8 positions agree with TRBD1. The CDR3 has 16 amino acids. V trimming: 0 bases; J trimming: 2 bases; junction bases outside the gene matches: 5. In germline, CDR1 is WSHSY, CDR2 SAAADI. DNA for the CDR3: TGCGCCAGCAGTGAGTCGGGGGGACAGGAAAACTATGGCTACACCTTC. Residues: CASSESGGQENYGYTF.

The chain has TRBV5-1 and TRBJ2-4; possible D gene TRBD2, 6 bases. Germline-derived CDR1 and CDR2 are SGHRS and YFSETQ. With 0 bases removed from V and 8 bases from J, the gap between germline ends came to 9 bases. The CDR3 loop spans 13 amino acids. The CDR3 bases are TGCGCCAGCAGCTTGGGAGGGGAGGACATTCAGTACTTC. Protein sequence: CASSLGGEDIQYF. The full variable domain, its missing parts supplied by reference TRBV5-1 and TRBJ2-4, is KAGVTQTPRYLIKTRGQQVTLSCSPISGHRSVSWYQQTPGQGLQFLFEYFSETQRNKGNFPGRFSGRQFSNSRSEMNVSTLELGDSALYLCASSLGGEDIQYFGAGTRLSVL.

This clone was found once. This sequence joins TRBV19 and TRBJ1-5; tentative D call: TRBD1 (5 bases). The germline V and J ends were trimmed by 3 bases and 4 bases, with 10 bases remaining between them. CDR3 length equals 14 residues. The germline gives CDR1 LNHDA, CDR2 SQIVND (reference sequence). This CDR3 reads CASSIARANQPQHF. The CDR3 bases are TGTGCCAGTAGTATTGCCAGGGCGAATCAGCCCCAGCATTTT.

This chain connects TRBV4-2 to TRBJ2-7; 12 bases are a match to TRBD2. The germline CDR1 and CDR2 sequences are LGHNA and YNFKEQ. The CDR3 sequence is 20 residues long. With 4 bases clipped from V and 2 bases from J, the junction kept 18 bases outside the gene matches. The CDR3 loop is CASSLGQTSGSLSSTYEQYF. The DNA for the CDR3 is TGTGCCAGCAGCCTCGGACAGACTAGCGGGAGTCTTTCGTCTACCTACGAGCAGTACTTC.

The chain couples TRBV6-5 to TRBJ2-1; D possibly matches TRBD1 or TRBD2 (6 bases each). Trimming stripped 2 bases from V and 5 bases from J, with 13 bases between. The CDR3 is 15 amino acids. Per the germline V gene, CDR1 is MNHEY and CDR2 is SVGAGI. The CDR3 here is CASSYTGRNDNEQFF. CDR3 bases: TGTGCCAGCAGTTACACAGGGAGGAATGACAATGAGCAGTTCTTC.

This chain's CDR3 is CAISESGRGLGANVLTF. The CDR3 bases are TGTGCCATCAGTGAGTCGGGCAGGGGGCTTGGGGCCAACGTCCTGACTTTC. The J gene is TRBJ2-6, the V gene TRBV10-3, with TRBD1 matching 8 bases. The CDR3 extends over 17 amino acids. V lost 0 bases, J lost 3 bases, and 4 bases stayed unmatched. In germline, CDR1 is ENHRY, CDR2 SYGVKD.

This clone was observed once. Here the CDR3 DNA reads TGTGCCAGCAGTTCCAAAAACATTCAGTACTTC. Protein: CASSSKNIQYF. The V gene is TRBV6-1, the J gene TRBJ2-4, with D hard to call. CDR1 is MNHNS, CDR2 SASEGT, per germline. This CDR3 spans 11 amino acids. The V and J ends lost 5 bases and 2 bases respectively, with 1 base between them.

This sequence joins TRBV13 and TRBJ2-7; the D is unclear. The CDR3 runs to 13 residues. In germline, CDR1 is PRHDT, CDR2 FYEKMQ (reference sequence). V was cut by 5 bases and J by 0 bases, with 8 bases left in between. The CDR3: CASSNLGSYEQYF. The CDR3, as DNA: TGTGCCAGCAGCAACCTGGGCTCCTACGAGCAGTACTTC. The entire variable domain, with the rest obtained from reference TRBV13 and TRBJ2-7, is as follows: AAGVIQSPRHLIKEKRETATLKCYPIPRHDTVYWYQQGPGQDPQFLISFYEKMQSDKGSIPDRFSAQQFSDYHSELNMSSLELGDSALYFCASSNLGSYEQYFGPGTRLTVT.

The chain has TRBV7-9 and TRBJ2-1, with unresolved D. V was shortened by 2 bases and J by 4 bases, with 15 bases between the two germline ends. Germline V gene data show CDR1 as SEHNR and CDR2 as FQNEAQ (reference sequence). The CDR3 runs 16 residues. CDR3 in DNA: TGTGCCAGCAGCTTATTACAGAATAGTAGATACAATGAGCAGTTCTTC. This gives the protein CASSLLQNSRYNEQFF.

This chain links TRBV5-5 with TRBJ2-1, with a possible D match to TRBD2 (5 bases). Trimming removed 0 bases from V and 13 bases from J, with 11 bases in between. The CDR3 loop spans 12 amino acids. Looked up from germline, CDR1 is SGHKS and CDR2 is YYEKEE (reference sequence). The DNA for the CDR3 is TGTGCCAGCAGCTTGGCCATGGGGAGACAGTTCTTC. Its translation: CASSLAMGRQFF.

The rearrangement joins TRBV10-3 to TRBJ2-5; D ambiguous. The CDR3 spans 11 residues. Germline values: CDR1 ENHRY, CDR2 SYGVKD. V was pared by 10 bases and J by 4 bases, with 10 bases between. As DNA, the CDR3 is TGTGCCACGCGTTGGGGAGAGACCCAGTACTTC. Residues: CATRWGETQYF.

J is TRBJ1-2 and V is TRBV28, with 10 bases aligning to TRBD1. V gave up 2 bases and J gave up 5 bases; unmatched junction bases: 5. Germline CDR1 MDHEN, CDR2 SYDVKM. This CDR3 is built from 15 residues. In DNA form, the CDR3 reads TGTGCCAGCAGTTTAGACAGGGGGCTTGCTTATGGCTACACCTTC. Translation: CASSLDRGLAYGYTF.

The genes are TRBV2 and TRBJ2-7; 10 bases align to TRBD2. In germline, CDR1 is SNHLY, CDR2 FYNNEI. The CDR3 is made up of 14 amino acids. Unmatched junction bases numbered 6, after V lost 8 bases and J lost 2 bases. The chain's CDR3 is CASEGTSVTYEQYF. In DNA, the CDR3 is TGTGCCAGCGAGGGGACTAGCGTAACCTACGAGCAGTACTTC.

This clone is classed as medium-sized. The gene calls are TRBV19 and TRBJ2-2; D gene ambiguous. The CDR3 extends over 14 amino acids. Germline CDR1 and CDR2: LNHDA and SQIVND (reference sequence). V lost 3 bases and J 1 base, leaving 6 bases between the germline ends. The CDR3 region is CASSINRNTGELFF. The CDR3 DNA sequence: TGTGCCAGTAGTATTAACAGGAACACCGGGGAGCTGTTTTTT.

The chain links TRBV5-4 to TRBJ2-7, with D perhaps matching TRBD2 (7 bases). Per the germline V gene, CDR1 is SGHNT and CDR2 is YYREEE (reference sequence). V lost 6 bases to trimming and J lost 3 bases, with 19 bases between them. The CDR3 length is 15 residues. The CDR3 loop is CASIGPRGRVYEQYF. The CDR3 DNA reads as TGTGCCAGCATCGGACCGAGGGGGAGGGTCTACGAGCAGTACTTC.